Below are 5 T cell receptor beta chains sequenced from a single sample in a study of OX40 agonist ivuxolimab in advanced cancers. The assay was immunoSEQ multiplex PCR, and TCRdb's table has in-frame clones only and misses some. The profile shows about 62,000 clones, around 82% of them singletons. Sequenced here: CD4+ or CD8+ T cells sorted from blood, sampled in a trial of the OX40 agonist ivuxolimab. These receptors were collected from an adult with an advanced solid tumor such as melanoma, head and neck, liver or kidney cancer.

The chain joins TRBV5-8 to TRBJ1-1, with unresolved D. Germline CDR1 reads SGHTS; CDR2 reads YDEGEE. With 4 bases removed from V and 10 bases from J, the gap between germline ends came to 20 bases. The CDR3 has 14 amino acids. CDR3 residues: CASSKPAGSPGAFF. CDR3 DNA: TGTGCCAGCAGCAAGCCCGCTGGGAGCCCCGGAGCTTTCTTT.

DNA for the CDR3: TGTGCCAGCAGCTTAGGAGGGTTCACTGAAGCTTTCTTT. Its translation is CASSLGGFTEAFF. The genes are TRBV7-2 and TRBJ1-1; D gene ambiguous. CDR1 is SGHTA, CDR2 FQGNSA, per germline. V was shortened by 1 base and J by 4 bases, with 7 bases between the two germline ends. This CDR3 comprises 13 residues.

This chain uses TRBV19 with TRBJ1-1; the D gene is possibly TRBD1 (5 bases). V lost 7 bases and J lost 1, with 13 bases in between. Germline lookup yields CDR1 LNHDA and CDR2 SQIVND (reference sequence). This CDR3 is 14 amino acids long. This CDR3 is CASTSRGGNTEAFF. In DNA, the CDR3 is TGTGCCAGTACAAGCCGCGGGGGGAACACTGAAGCTTTCTTT. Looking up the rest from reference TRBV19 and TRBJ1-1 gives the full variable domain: DGGITQSPKYLFRKEGQNVTLSCEQNLNHDAMYWYRQDPGQGLRLIYYSQIVNDFQKGDIAEGYSVSREKKESFPLTVTSAQKNPTAFYLCASTSRGGNTEAFFGQGTRLTVV.

The CDR3 spells CASSLDSNEKLFF. The CDR3 DNA reads TGTGCCAGCAGTCTTGACAGTAATGAAAAACTGTTTTTT. J is TRBJ1-4 and V is TRBV2, with a tentative D call TRBD1 (5 bases). This CDR3 has 13 residues. Per germline, CDR1 SNHLY and CDR2 FYNNEI. The ends were cut back, 5 bases at V and 4 bases at J, with 8 bases in the middle.

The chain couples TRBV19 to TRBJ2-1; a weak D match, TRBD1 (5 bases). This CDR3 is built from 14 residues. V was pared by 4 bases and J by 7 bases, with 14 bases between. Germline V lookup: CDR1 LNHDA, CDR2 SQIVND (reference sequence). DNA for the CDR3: TGTGCCAGTAGTAGGACAACAATTGGTAATGAGCAGTTCTTC. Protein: CASSRTTIGNEQFF.